The 29 T cell receptor beta chains given below trace back to one sample, sequenced in a study of blood T cell repertoires in COVID-19 (dated by TCRdb to the early 2020s). The library relied on the immunoSEQ multiplex PCR assay. In TCRdb, the immuneACCESS table is reduced to in-frame sequences with V and J assigned. These tables do not hold every clone; where another copy was compared, an unresolved V gene accounts for under half, and the others remain unexplained. The sample data list about 220,000 clones, and approximately 83% of these were observed just once. The ten largest account for over 2.5% of the sample. Sequencing was done on a sample of peripheral blood. Every receptor here comes from a woman between 25 and 40 years old who had recovered from COVID-19.

The J gene is TRBJ2-1, the V gene TRBV7-9; D is uncertain. The length of the CDR3 is 13 residues. Per germline, CDR1 SEHNR and CDR2 FQNEAQ (reference sequence). Trimming pared 6 bases from V and 4 bases from J, leaving 10 bases between. The CDR3 bases are TGTGCCAGCAGGGTTAGTTTGTACAATGAGCAGTTCTTC. This sequence encodes CASRVSLYNEQFF.

The chain couples TRBV30 to TRBJ2-1; D might be TRBD2 (5 bases). The V end lost 2 bases, the J end lost 4 bases, and 15 bases lay between the germline ends. The CDR3 consists of 15 residues. Germline assignment: CDR1 GTSNPN and CDR2 SVGIG (reference sequence). The CDR3: CAWSISGLSYNEQFF. The CDR3 DNA reads TGTGCCTGGAGTATCAGCGGACTGAGTTACAATGAGCAGTTCTTC.

Written as DNA, the CDR3 is TGTGCCAGCAGCAAAGACGATGACAGGGGTGATTCACCCCTCCACTTT. Its translation: CASSKDDDRGDSPLHF. The chain has TRBV21-1 and TRBJ1-6; the DNA was not used to check the table's D call, TRBD1. TRBV21-1 is noted as a pseudogene. The CDR3 contains 16 residues.

This sequence joins TRBV30 and TRBJ2-2, with 8 bases identical to TRBD1. The CDR3 loop spans 16 amino acids. V lost 6 bases to trimming and J lost 0 bases; unmatched junction nucleotides: 9. Germline CDR1 is GTSNPN and CDR2 is SVGIG (reference sequence). The CDR3 loop reads CACLSGTGANTGELFF. In DNA, the CDR3 is TGTGCCTGTTTATCCGGGACAGGTGCGAACACCGGGGAGCTGTTTTTT.

The V gene is TRBV19, the J gene TRBJ2-5, with a possible D match to TRBD1 (5 bases). The V end was cut by 1 base, the J end by 4 bases, with 10 bases between. Germline assignment: CDR1 LNHDA and CDR2 SQIVND (reference sequence). The CDR3 consists of 14 residues. CDR3 amino acids: CASSIGQGTETQYF. The CDR3 DNA sequence: TGTGCCAGTAGTATAGGGCAGGGTACAGAGACCCAGTACTTC.

This clone was detected once. The V gene is TRBV10-2, the J gene TRBJ1-6, with a possible D match to TRBD1 (6 bases). The germline gives CDR1 WSHSY, CDR2 SAAADI. Trimming shortened V by 7 bases and J by 7 bases, and 11 bases separated the two germline ends. The CDR3 has 13 residues. DNA for the CDR3: TGCGCCAGCAAACAGGACAGAAATTCACCCCTCCACTTT. It translates to CASKQDRNSPLHF.

This chain uses TRBV7-9 with TRBJ2-1; a weak D match, TRBD2 (6 bases). This CDR3 has 14 amino acids. Trimming cost V 4 bases and J 9 bases, with 16 bases left between them. The V gene's germline CDR1 is SEHNR and CDR2 FQNEAQ (reference sequence). The CDR3 nucleotides are TGTGCCAGCAGCTGCCGGGAGCTGTTCTGTGAGCAGTTCTTC. Its protein is CASSCRELFCEQFF. The full variable domain, completed using reference TRBV7-9 and TRBJ2-1, is DTGVSQNPRHKITKRGQNVTFRCDPISEHNRLYWYRQTLGQGPEFLTYFQNEAQLEKSRLLSDRFSAERPKGSFSTLEIQRTEQGDSAMYLCASSCRELFCEQFFGPGTRLTVL.

This chain connects TRBV28 to TRBJ2-2; 8 nucleotides agree with TRBD2. There are 16 residues in the CDR3. With V trimmed by 6 bases and J by 7 bases, 13 bases remained unmatched. Germline V gene sequence: CDR1 MDHEN, CDR2 SYDVKM. The CDR3 protein is CASRTTWAGGGGELFF. The CDR3, as DNA: TGTGCCAGCAGGACAACTTGGGCGGGAGGAGGCGGGGAGCTGTTTTTT.

This clone was recorded once. This chain links TRBV6-2 or TRBV6-3 with TRBJ2-3, with TRBD2 matching 7 bases. Germline CDR1 is MNHEY and CDR2 is SVGEGT. The CDR3 runs to 15 residues. V trimming: 4 bases; J trimming: 2 bases; junction bases outside the gene matches: 6. The CDR3 nucleotides are TGTGCCAGCAGTTTCGAGGGAGGGCTCACAGATACGCAGTATTTT. This encodes CASSFEGGLTDTQYF.

The V and J genes are TRBV28 and TRBJ2-7; D is perhaps TRBD2 (5 bases). Germline-derived CDR1 and CDR2 are MDHEN and SYDVKM. The CDR3 sequence is 16 residues long. V was trimmed by 3 bases and J by 4 bases, leaving 19 bases between them. CDR3 residues: CASSFPRAGNLYEQYF. Written as DNA, the CDR3 is TGTGCCAGCAGTTTCCCCCGCGCCGGGAATCTATACGAGCAGTACTTC.

This chain links TRBV6-4 with TRBJ2-1; D possibly corresponds to TRBD1 (5 bases). The CDR3 totals 13 residues. Germline loops: CDR1 MRHNA, CDR2 SNTAGT. V lost 3 bases to trimming and J lost 8 bases, with 11 bases between them. The CDR3 here is CASSEIRGDEQFF. The CDR3 nucleotides read TGTGCCAGCAGTGAAATAAGGGGCGATGAGCAGTTCTTC.

The chain couples TRBV6-5 to TRBJ2-5; 10 nucleotides agree with TRBD1. Germline loops: CDR1 MNHEY, CDR2 SVGAGI. The CDR3 spans 16 residues. Trimming cost V 2 bases and J 5 bases; bases outside gene matches: 8. The CDR3 DNA follows: TGTGCCAGCAGTTACCTCCGGACAGGGGGGAGGGAGACCCAGTACTTC. It codes for CASSYLRTGGRETQYF.

This clone was seen once. The chain is built from TRBV9 and TRBJ2-1; 8 nucleotides match TRBD2. Per germline, CDR1 SGDLS and CDR2 YYNGEE. The junction had 4 bases not matched to a gene; V was cut back by 3 bases and J by 2 bases. The CDR3 loop spans 15 amino acids. The CDR3 DNA is TGTGCCAGCAGCGCTAGCGGGTTAGCCTACAATGAGCAGTTCTTC. Protein product: CASSASGLAYNEQFF.

The CDR3 is CASSSPGTSGRIYNEQFF. CDR3 nucleotide sequence: TGTGCCAGCAGTTCCCCCGGGACTAGCGGGAGGATTTACAATGAGCAGTTCTTC. The V and J genes are TRBV28 and TRBJ2-1, with 15 positions matching TRBD2. Germline trimming cut 4 bases from V and 4 bases from J; bases unmatched to any gene: 8. Germline-derived CDR1 and CDR2 are MDHEN and SYDVKM. This CDR3 region has 18 residues.

V is TRBV5-1 and J is TRBJ2-5; 7 bases line up with TRBD1. The CDR3 covers 14 residues. Looked up from germline, CDR1 is SGHRS and CDR2 is YFSETQ. Trimming removed 0 bases from V and 6 bases from J; junction bases left unmatched: 5. The CDR3 loop is CASSLDRGSKTQYF. The DNA for the CDR3 is TGCGCCAGCAGCTTGGACAGGGGCTCTAAGACCCAGTACTTC. Complete variable domain (other parts from reference TRBV5-1 and TRBJ2-5): KAGVTQTPRYLIKTRGQQVTLSCSPISGHRSVSWYQQTPGQGLQFLFEYFSETQRNKGNFPGRFSGRQFSNSRSEMNVSTLELGDSALYLCASSLDRGSKTQYFGPGTRLLVL.

The chain recombines TRBV10-2 with TRBJ1-1; 9 bases line up with TRBD1. The V and J ends lost 6 bases and 0 bases, in that order; junction bases with no gene match: 5. The CDR3 sequence is 15 residues long. In germline, CDR1 is WSHSY, CDR2 SAAADI. The CDR3 region is CASSLGQGLNTEAFF. CDR3 sequence (DNA): TGCGCCAGCAGCCTAGGACAGGGGCTGAACACTGAAGCTTTCTTT.

The chain carries TRBV10-3 and TRBJ2-3; 11 bases align to TRBD1. The germline CDR1 and CDR2 sequences are ENHRY and SYGVKD. The CDR3 sequence is 16 residues long. V lost 3 bases to trimming and J lost 8 bases; unmatched junction nucleotides: 10. In DNA, the CDR3 is TGTGCCATCAGTGATGCGAAGGGGACAGGGGGAGGTACGCAGTATTTT. As protein: CAISDAKGTGGGTQYF.

This clone appeared once. V is TRBV9 and J is TRBJ2-1; 7 nucleotides line up with TRBD2. The CDR3 has 14 amino acids. V trimming: 1 base; J trimming: 2 bases; junction bases outside the gene matches: 0. CDR1 is SGDLS and CDR2 is YYNGEE in the germline V gene. The CDR3 bases are TGTGCCAGCAGCGTAAGCGGGACCTACAATGAGCAGTTCTTC. Protein product: CASSVSGTYNEQFF.

This sequence joins TRBV19 and TRBJ2-5; 8 bases map to TRBD2. The trim removed 10 bases at V and 1 base at J, leaving 11 bases unmatched. The CDR3 extends over 15 amino acids. The V gene's germline CDR1 is LNHDA and CDR2 SQIVND (reference sequence). The CDR3 bases are TGTGCCACCCAGTCGATAGCGGGGACCCAAGAGACCCAGTACTTC. Protein product: CATQSIAGTQETQYF.

J is TRBJ1-4 and V is TRBV30; D is unclear. Germline V lookup: CDR1 GTSNPN, CDR2 SVGIG (reference sequence). The CDR3 is 17 residues long. V lost 5 bases and J lost 0, with 19 bases in between. The CDR3 DNA reads TGTGCCTGGCGAGTTGACACCCCCGCAGCAACTAATGAAAAACTGTTTTTT. Protein sequence: CAWRVDTPAATNEKLFF.

The chain links TRBV3-1 (or the pseudogene TRBV3-2) to TRBJ1-1; D gene uncertain. V was clipped by 4 bases and J by 11 bases, with 14 bases between them. CDR1 is LGHDT and CDR2 is YNNKEL in the germline V gene (reference sequence). The CDR3 covers 12 residues. The CDR3 coding sequence is TGTGCCAGCAGCCGCGGCGGGGTAGGGGCTTTCTTT. It translates to CASSRGGVGAFF.

The chain has TRBV5-1 and TRBJ1-3, with TRBD1 matching over 8 bases. Germline trimming cut 3 bases from V and 1 base from J; bases unmatched to any gene: 6. CDR1 SGHRS and CDR2 YFSETQ come from the germline V gene. The CDR3 covers 16 residues. CDR3 in DNA: TGCGCCAGCAGCTCAGCACAGGGGGAATCTGGAAACACCATATATTTT. Its protein product is CASSSAQGESGNTIYF. The full variable domain, completed using reference TRBV5-1 and TRBJ1-3, is KAGVTQTPRYLIKTRGQQVTLSCSPISGHRSVSWYQQTPGQGLQFLFEYFSETQRNKGNFPGRFSGRQFSNSRSEMNVSTLELGDSALYLCASSSAQGESGNTIYFGEGSWLTVV.

The J gene is TRBJ2-2, the V gene TRBV19; 8 nucleotides match TRBD2. Trimming took 3 bases from V and 6 from J; bases not matched to a gene: 9. CDR3 length: 16 amino acids. Germline V gene lookup returns CDR1 LNHDA and CDR2 SQIVND (reference sequence). This CDR3 reads CASSIGPAGVAGELFF. The CDR3 bases are TGTGCCAGTAGTATTGGCCCAGCGGGGGTCGCCGGGGAGCTGTTTTTT.

V usage is TRBV6-5 and J usage is TRBJ1-4; D is perhaps TRBD1 (5 bases). The CDR3 contains 16 residues. The V end lost 0 bases, the J end lost 5 bases, and 13 bases lay between the germline ends. Germline V gene lookup returns CDR1 MNHEY and CDR2 SVGAGI. CDR3 amino acids: CASSYSRPGRNEKLFF. DNA for the CDR3: TGTGCCAGCAGTTACTCGAGGCCAGGGCGAAATGAAAAACTGTTTTTT.

This clone appeared once. The chain recombines TRBV7-2 with TRBJ1-5; D unresolved. CDR3 length: 12 amino acids. The germline gives CDR1 SGHTA, CDR2 FQGNSA. The ends were cut back, 5 bases at V and 6 bases at J, with 8 bases in the middle. This chain's CDR3 is CASSPHGQPQHF. The DNA of the CDR3 is TGTGCCAGCAGCCCCCACGGTCAGCCCCAGCATTTT.

The J gene is TRBJ2-7, the V gene TRBV19; TRBD1 might be the D (5 bases). Germline loops: CDR1 LNHDA, CDR2 SQIVND (reference sequence). The CDR3 has 13 amino acids. With 6 bases removed from V and 0 bases from J, the gap between germline ends came to 9 bases. The CDR3 here is CASRDRLSYEQYF. In DNA form, the CDR3 reads TGTGCCAGTAGAGACAGACTCTCCTACGAGCAGTACTTC.

CDR3 amino acids: CASSLVPGANQPQHF. The CDR3 coding sequence is TGTGCCAGCAGCTTAGTCCCAGGGGCCAATCAGCCCCAGCATTTT. The V gene is TRBV7-2, the J gene TRBJ1-5; possible D gene TRBD1, 6 bases. The CDR3 length is 15 residues. V shed 1 base and J shed 3 bases, with 10 bases lying between them. Germline CDR1 reads SGHTA; CDR2 reads FQGNSA.

The rearrangement joins TRBV5-5 to TRBJ1-6, with D unclear. Trimming pared 2 bases from V and 10 bases from J, leaving 7 bases between. The CDR3 covers 12 residues. CDR1 and CDR2 (germline): SGHKS, YYEKEE (reference sequence). The CDR3 nucleotides read TGTGCCAGCAGCTTTACGGGGTCACCCCTCCACTTT. It codes for CASSFTGSPLHF.

This chain links TRBV10-1 with TRBJ2-1; D call uncertain. This CDR3 spans 15 amino acids. Germline values: CDR1 WNHNN, CDR2 SYGVQD (reference sequence). The V and J ends lost 6 bases and 10 bases respectively, with 22 bases between them. The DNA for the CDR3 is TGCGCCAGCAGCGGTACTGGGTCCATGACAAGCGAGCAGTTCTTC. Its protein product is CASSGTGSMTSEQFF.